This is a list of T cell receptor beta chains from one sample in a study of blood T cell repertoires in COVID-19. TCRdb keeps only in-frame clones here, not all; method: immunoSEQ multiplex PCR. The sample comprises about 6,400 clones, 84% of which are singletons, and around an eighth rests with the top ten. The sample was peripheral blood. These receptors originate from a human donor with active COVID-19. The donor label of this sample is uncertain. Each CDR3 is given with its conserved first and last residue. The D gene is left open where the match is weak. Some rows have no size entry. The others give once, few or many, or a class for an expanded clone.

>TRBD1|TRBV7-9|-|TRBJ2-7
TGTGCCAGCAGCCCACGACGCAGGGGGCTCTTTCAGCAGTACTTC
CASSPRRRGLFQQYF
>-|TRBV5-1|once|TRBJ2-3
TGCGCCAGCAGCCCCCGGGACACTATCACAGATACGCAGTATTTT
CASSPRDTITDTQYF
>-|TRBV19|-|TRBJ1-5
TGTGCCAGTACCCCCCGTCGGGAGCAGCCCCAGCATTTT
CASTPRREQPQHF
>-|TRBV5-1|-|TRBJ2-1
TGCGCCAGCAGCTCGGGGAGCTCCTACAATGAGCAGTTCTTC
CASSSGSSYNEQFF
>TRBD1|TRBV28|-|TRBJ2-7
TGTGCCAGCAGTTTAGCCCGGGACAGTTCCTACGAGCAGTACTTC
CASSLARDSSYEQYF
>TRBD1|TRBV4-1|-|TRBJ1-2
TGCGCCAGCAGCCAACCCGCGGACAGGGGCTACACCTTC
CASSQPADRGYTF
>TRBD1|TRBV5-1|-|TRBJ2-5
TGCGCCAGCAGCTTTGCGCTAGCAGGGGGTCAAGAGACCCAGTACTTC
CASSFALAGGQETQYF
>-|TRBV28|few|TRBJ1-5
TGTGCCAGCAGTTCCCTTTCAGGGCGGGGTCAGCCCCAGCATTTT
CASSSLSGRGQPQHF
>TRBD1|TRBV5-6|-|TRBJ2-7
TGTGCCAGCAGCCCTCCCAATGACAGGGGAGAGCAGTACTTC
CASSPPNDRGEQYF
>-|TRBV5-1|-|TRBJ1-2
TGCGCCAGCAGCCCCCTCCAAGGGGAGGGCGGCTACACCTTC
CASSPLQGEGGYTF
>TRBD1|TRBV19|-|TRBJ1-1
TGTGCCAGTAATCCGACAGGGGCGAACACTGAAGCTTTCTTT
CASNPTGANTEAFF
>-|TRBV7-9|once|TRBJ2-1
TGTGCCAGCAGCCCGAAAGCGAGTGAGCAGTTCTTC
CASSPKASEQFF
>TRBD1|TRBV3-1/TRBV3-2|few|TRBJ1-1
TGTGCCAGCAGCCAAGGAATGGGGACAGGGACCACTGAAGCTTTCTTT
CASSQGMGTGTTEAFF
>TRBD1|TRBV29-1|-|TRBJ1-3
TGCAGCGTTGAAGTTCGTCCGAGACAGGGGGCCAGCTATCTATCTGGAAACACCATATATTTT
CSVEVRPRQGASYLSGNTIYF
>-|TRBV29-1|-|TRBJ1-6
TGCAGCGTCCGGGGGACCCGGGATTCACCCCTCCACTTT
CSVRGTRDSPLHF
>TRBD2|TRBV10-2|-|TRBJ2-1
TGCGCCAGCAGTGAGATAAGCGGGGGGGTTGACAATGAGCAGTTCTTC
CASSEISGGVDNEQFF
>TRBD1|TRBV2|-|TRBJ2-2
TGTGCCAGCAGAGAGACAGGGTCAAACACCGGGGAGCTGTTTTTT
CASRETGSNTGELFF
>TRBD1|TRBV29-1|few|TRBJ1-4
TGCAGCGTAAAACAGGGGGCGCGGGAAAAACTGTTTTTT
CSVKQGAREKLFF
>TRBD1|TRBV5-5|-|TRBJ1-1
TGTGCCAGCAGCTTGTCCGGGACAGGGTTGGTTGAAGCTTTCTTT
CASSLSGTGLVEAFF
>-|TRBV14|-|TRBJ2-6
TGTGCCAGCAGCCCAATTTCTGGGGCCAACGTCCTGACTTTC
CASSPISGANVLTF
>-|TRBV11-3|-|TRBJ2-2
TGTGCCAGCAGCTTAGATTCAGTCAACACCGGGGAGCTGTTTTTT
CASSLDSVNTGELFF
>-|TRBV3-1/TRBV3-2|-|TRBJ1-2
TGTGCCAGCAGCCTCCAAGGGGCAATTTATGGCTATGGCTACACCTTC
CASSLQGAIYGYGYTF
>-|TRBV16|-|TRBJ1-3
TGTGCCAGCAGCCAAGCCCGTAGCTCTGGAAACACCATATATTTT
CASSQARSSGNTIYF
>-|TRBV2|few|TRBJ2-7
TGTGCCAGCGCCCTGGGCCGGGGGTACGAGCAGTACTTC
CASALGRGYEQYF
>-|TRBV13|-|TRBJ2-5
TGTGCCAGCAGCTCGACAGGAAAAACCTGGGAACCAGAGACCCAGTACTTC
CASSSTGKTWEPETQYF
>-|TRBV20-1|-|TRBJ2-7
TGCAGTGCTAGTGGTAGCGAGAGACCCTACGAGCAGTACTTC
CSASGSERPYEQYF
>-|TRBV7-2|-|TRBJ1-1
TGTGCCAGCAGCACAGAGGGGAGCAGGGGGAACACTGAAGCTTTCTTT
CASSTEGSRGNTEAFF
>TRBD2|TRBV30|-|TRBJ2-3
TGTGCCTGGAATAACGGGAGGGACCCAGATACGCAGTATTTT
CAWNNGRDPDTQYF
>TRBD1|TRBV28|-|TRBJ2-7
TGTGCCAGCAGTTCCTCGACAGGGGGCGGCTACGAGCAGTACTTC
CASSSSTGGGYEQYF
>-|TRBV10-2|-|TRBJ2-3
TGCGCCAGCAGTGAGGCGACGGGGGTAGCTAGCACAGATACGCAGTATTTT
CASSEATGVASTDTQYF
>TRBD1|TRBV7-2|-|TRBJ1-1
TGTGCCAGCAGCCGGCTAGGACAGGGGAACACTGAAGCTTTCTTT
CASSRLGQGNTEAFF
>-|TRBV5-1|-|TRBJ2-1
TGCGCCAGCAGAGCCCAGGTGAGCTCCTACAATGAGCAGTTCTTC
CASRAQVSSYNEQFF
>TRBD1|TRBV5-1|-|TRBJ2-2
TGCGCCAGCAGAGGGACAGGGAACACCGGGGAGCTGTTTTTT
CASRGTGNTGELFF
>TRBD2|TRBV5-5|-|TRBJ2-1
TGTGCCAGCAGCTTGCGTGTTAGCGGGAGGGATGAGCAGTTCTTC
CASSLRVSGRDEQFF
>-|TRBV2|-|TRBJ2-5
TGTGCCAGGAGGGTTCCCCAAGAGACCCAGTACTTC
CARRVPQETQYF
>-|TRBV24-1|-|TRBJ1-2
TGTGCCACCAGTGATTCTTCCAACTTGTATGGCTACACCTTC
CATSDSSNLYGYTF
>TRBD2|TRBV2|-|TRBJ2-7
TGTGCCAGCAGGTTACTAGCGGACGTTAACTACGAGCAGTACTTC
CASRLLADVNYEQYF
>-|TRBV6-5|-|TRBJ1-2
TGTGCCAGCAGTTACTCAAGGACAGCCAGGGGCTACACCTTC
CASSYSRTARGYTF
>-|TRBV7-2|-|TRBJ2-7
TGTGCCAGCAGCTTAGTTGGGGGGGGCCCCGCCTACGAGCAGTACTTC
CASSLVGGGPAYEQYF
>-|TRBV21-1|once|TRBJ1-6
TGTGCCAGCAGCAAAGTCGCAGGGGACAGGTCACCCCTCCACTTT
CASSKVAGDRSPLHF
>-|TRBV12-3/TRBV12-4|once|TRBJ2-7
TGTGCCAGCAGTCCCCTAGCAGGCGAGCAGTACTTC
CASSPLAGEQYF
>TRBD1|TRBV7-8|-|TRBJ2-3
TGTGCCAGCAGCATGACAGGGGGAACAGATACGCAGTATTTT
CASSMTGGTDTQYF
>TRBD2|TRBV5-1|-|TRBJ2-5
TGCGCCAGCAGCTTGGAGGCTAGCGGGGGTTTTCAAGAGACCCAGTACTTC
CASSLEASGGFQETQYF
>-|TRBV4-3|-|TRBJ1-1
TGCGCCAGCAGCCTTAGCGGGGGCACTGAAGCTTTCTTT
CASSLSGGTEAFF
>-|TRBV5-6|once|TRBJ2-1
TGTGCCAGCAGCTTGGGACTAGGCAATGAGCAGTTCTTC
CASSLGLGNEQFF
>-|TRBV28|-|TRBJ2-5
TGTGCCAGCAGTTGGGGGAGGAGGGAGCCCCAAGAGACCCAGTACTTC
CASSWGRREPQETQYF
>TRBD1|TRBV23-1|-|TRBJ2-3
TGCGCCAGCAGTCAATGGGACAGGGTTACAGATACGCAGTATTTT
CASSQWDRVTDTQYF
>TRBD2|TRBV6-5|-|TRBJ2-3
TGTGCCAGCAGTTACTCGACGGGGGGGACTAAGCAGTATTTT
CASSYSTGGTKQYF
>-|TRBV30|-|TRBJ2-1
TGTGCCTGGAGTTTAGACAATGAGCAGTTCTTC
CAWSLDNEQFF
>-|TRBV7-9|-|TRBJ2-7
TGTGCCAGCAGCTGGGATACAGGGATCGCCTACGAGCAGTACTTC
CASSWDTGIAYEQYF
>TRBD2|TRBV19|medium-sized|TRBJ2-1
TGTGCCAGTAGTATTTTGGTTGCGGGAGGGCGCGACAATGAGCAGTTCTTC
CASSILVAGGRDNEQFF
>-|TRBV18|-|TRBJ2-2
TGTGCCAGCTCACCGAGACAGGAGAACACCGGGGAGCTGTTTTTT
CASSPRQENTGELFF
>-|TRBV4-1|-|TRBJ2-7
TGCGCCAGCAGCGTACCGGACAGACCTAACTACGAGCAGTACTTC
CASSVPDRPNYEQYF
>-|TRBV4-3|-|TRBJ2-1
TGCGCCAGCAGCCAACAGGGGGTGGGGGGCTACAATGAGCAGTTCTTC
CASSQQGVGGYNEQFF
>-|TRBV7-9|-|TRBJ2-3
TGTGCCAGCAGCTTAGCTGCCAGGGCAGATACGCAGTATTTT
CASSLAARADTQYF
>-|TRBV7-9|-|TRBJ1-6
TGTGCCAGCAGCTTAGATAAGGAGACAGTAGCCTATAATTCACCCCTCCACTTT
CASSLDKETVAYNSPLHF
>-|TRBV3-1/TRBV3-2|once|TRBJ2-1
TGTGCCAGCAGCGTTCGACAGAGCTCCTACAATGAGCAGTTCTTC
CASSVRQSSYNEQFF
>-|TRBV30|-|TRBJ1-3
TGTGCCTGGAGTACCGGGGGCTCTGGAAACACCATATATTTT
CAWSTGGSGNTIYF
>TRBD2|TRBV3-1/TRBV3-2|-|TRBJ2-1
TGTGCCAGCAGCCCTAGCGGGAGCTACAATGAGCAGTTCTTC
CASSPSGSYNEQFF